The 2 T cell receptor beta chains presented below share a single source sample, sequenced in a study of technical replicates of blood from a few donors. Repertoires were generated with immunoSEQ multiplex PCR, while TCRdb's copy carries only in-frame clones and drops some. This sample has about 75,000 clones, with 95% to 97% found just once. Sequences were obtained from T cells isolated from PBMCs. Source of these receptors: a human donor in good health.

This clone was counted between two and nine times. V usage is TRBV29-1 and J usage is TRBJ1-2, with 7 bases matching TRBD1. Trimming removed 4 bases from V and 5 bases from J; junction bases left unmatched: 4. The CDR3 totals 12 residues. Looked up from germline, CDR1 is SQVTM and CDR2 is ANQGSEA. This chain's CDR3 is CSVAGGWYGYTF. DNA of the CDR3: TGCAGCGTTGCAGGGGGGTGGTATGGCTACACCTTC.

This sequence joins TRBV19 and TRBJ2-7; D is ambiguous. Per germline, CDR1 LNHDA and CDR2 SQIVND (reference sequence). This CDR3 comprises 13 residues. V lost 1 base and J 0 bases, leaving 4 bases between the germline ends. CDR3 coding DNA: TGTGCCAGTAGTATAGGGAGCTCCTACGAGCAGTACTTC. Translating gives CASSIGSSYEQYF. Filled out from reference TRBV19 and TRBJ2-7, the complete variable domain reads DGGITQSPKYLFRKEGQNVTLSCEQNLNHDAMYWYRQDPGQGLRLIYYSQIVNDFQKGDIAEGYSVSREKKESFPLTVTSAQKNPTAFYLCASSIGSSYEQYFGPGTRLTVT.